The clone carrying this T cell receptor (beta chain) was recorded a few times. Antigen specificity is unknown. The germline V gene has CDR1 SGHTA and CDR2 FQGNSA. The V segment lost 3 bases and the J segment 14 bases; nucleotides outside the gene matches: 5. This CDR3 region has 12 residues. Moderate-to-severe activity, CAS ≥3, NOSPECS ≥4 and duration under 3 months were recorded for donors with ophthalmopathy. The sample belongs to a study of Graves' ophthalmopathy and Graves' hyperthyroidism. General observations from the study: For separating ophthalmopathy from stable hyperthyroidism, a 13-signature model gave under 90% sensitivity and approximately 80% specificity.

RNA transcripts were the template, and TCR beta CDR3 regions were amplified from them. RT-PCR in the first round used HTBI primers; a second-round multiplex PCR followed. TCRdb itself ran the multiplex PCR reads through MiXCR, one entry per CDR3 protein. The sample lists 200,000 to 250,000 distinct CDR3 sequences; around 42% were seen once. V is TRBV7-2 and J is TRBJ1-4, with TRBD1 identical over 8 bases. The TCR originated in an adult man with Graves' ophthalmopathy. The sample taken for sequencing was peripheral blood. The CDR3 sequence is CASSLQGAYLFF. The CDR3 DNA sequence: TGTGCCAGCAGCTTGCAGGGGGCATACCTGTTTTTT.